Presented here are 15 T cell receptor beta chains from one specimen sequenced in a study of regulatory T cells in long-lasting Graves disease (dated by TCRdb to the early 2020s). The library was prepared using multiplex PCR. Sequencer: Illumina HiSeq 4000. TCR beta libraries were built with iRepertoire HTBI primers and Arm-PCR amplification of CDR3 regions. Using fastp at Q25 and MiXCR, TCRdb reprocessed the public reads and kept productive beta chains. Every CDR3 protein is listed once, alongside the most common genes and DNA of its rows. The sample includes under 450,000 distinct CDR3 sequences, with under 20% observed a single time. About 19% of the sample is taken by the ten largest. The time point tag for this specimen amounts to: newly diagnosed GD, antithyroid drugs for less than 3 months. For both TCR sequencing and RNA sequencing, RNA was extracted from PBMCs in TRIzol. The sample was also linked to a second study, of T cells in Graves' hyperthyroidism and ophthalmopathy.

The starting material was peripheral blood mononuclear cells (PBMCs), obtained at new diagnosis, from a patient treated with antithyroid drugs. Receptors originate from a woman between 18 and 29 years old with Graves disease. Donor details come from another sample of the same person, matched by shared clones.

Many counts were recorded for this clonotype. The chain links TRBV6-1 to TRBJ1-2; no reliable D call. Germline CDR1 is MNHNS and CDR2 is SASEGT. The CDR3 sequence is 11 residues long. The ends were cut back, 4 bases at V and 4 bases at J, with 4 bases in the middle. The CDR3 region is CASSASYGYTF. The CDR3 DNA sequence: TGTGCCAGCAGTGCCAGCTATGGCTACACCTTC.

The chain employs TRBV9 and TRBJ2-3, with 8 bases aligning to TRBD2. Germline V gives CDR1 SGDLS, CDR2 YYNGEE. V was pared by 1 base and J by 2 bases, with 6 bases of the junction left unmatched. The CDR3 sequence is 16 residues long. This chain's CDR3 is CASSVTRAGVTDTQYF. CDR3 sequence (DNA): TGTGCCAGCAGCGTAACCAGAGCGGGGGTCACAGATACGCAGTATTTT. The entire variable domain, with the rest obtained from reference TRBV9 and TRBJ2-3, is as follows: DSGVTQTPKHLITATGQRVTLRCSPRSGDLSVYWYQQSLDQGLQFLIQYYNGEERAKGNILERFSAQQFPDLHSELNLSSLELGDSALYFCASSVTRAGVTDTQYFGPGTRLTVL.

This clonotype was counted between two and nine times. V is TRBV5-8 and J is TRBJ2-5, with 8 bases lining up with TRBD1. V lost 8 bases to trimming and J lost 5 bases; unmatched junction nucleotides: 5. This CDR3 has 12 amino acids. Germline CDR1 reads SGHTS; CDR2 reads YDEGEE. CDR3 DNA sequence: TGTGCCAGTCTACAGGGGGAGGAGACCCAGTACTTC. Translation gives CASLQGEETQYF.

About this clonotype itself: A read error may be the cause here, since a much bigger clone is one base away. V and J are TRBV18 and TRBJ1-2; D possibly corresponds to TRBD1 (5 bases). The CDR3 is 15 residues long. Germline-derived CDR1 and CDR2 are KGHSH and LQKENI. CDR3 in DNA: TGTGCCAGCTTACCACCGGTATCGGGGGACTATGGCTACACCTTC. This encodes CASLPPVSGDYGYTF. Using reference TRBV18 and TRBJ1-2 for the parts outside the CDR3, the full variable domain is NAGVMQNPRHLVRRRGQEARLRCSPMKGHSHVYWYRQLPEEGLKFMVYLQKENIIDESGMPKERFSAEFPKEGPSILRIQQVVRGDSAAYFCASLPPVSGDYGYTFGSGTRLTVV.

This clonotype was detected only a few times. The rearrangement links TRBV10-3 to TRBJ2-7, with 10 bases matching TRBD1. The V gene end was trimmed by 5 bases and the J gene end by 5 bases; junction bases not matched to a gene: 6. The CDR3 extends over 14 amino acids. From germline, CDR1 is ENHRY and CDR2 SYGVKD. CDR3 in amino acids: CAISPGTGDNEQYF. CDR3 in DNA: TGTGCCATCAGTCCCGGGACAGGGGACAACGAGCAGTACTTC.

This clonotype has a count of ten or more. This sequence joins TRBV29-1 and TRBJ2-5, with D possibly being TRBD1 (6 bases). This CDR3 has 12 amino acids. CDR1 and CDR2 (germline): SQVTM, ANQGSEA. Trimming removed 4 bases from V and 3 bases from J, with 9 bases in between. The CDR3 region is CSVGTVKETQYF. Written as DNA, the CDR3 is TGCAGCGTTGGGACAGTTAAAGAGACCCAGTACTTC.

The chain recombines TRBV2 with TRBJ1-1, with D possibly being TRBD1 (6 bases). The CDR3 is 14 residues long. Germline V gives CDR1 SNHLY, CDR2 FYNNEI. The V end lost 3 bases, the J end lost 3 bases, and 11 bases lay between the germline ends. CDR3 in amino acids: CASSERGRDTEAFF. Written as DNA, the CDR3 is TGTGCCAGCAGTGAGAGGGGGAGGGACACTGAAGCTTTCTTT.

This clonotype was seen repeatedly, ten times or more. This rearrangement joins TRBV3-1 to TRBJ2-3, with TRBD2 identical over 12 bases. This CDR3 is built from 18 residues. Germline CDR1 LGHDT, CDR2 YNNKEL (reference sequence). V was pared by 2 bases and J by 0 bases, with 6 bases of the junction left unmatched. The CDR3, as DNA: TGTGCCAGCAGCCAAAAGACTAGCGGGGGCTATAGCACAGATACGCAGTATTTT. Amino acids: CASSQKTSGGYSTDTQYF.

This clonotype was seen at least ten times. This rearrangement joins TRBV6-5 to TRBJ1-3, with D unclear. The germline CDR1 and CDR2 sequences are MNHEY and SVGAGI. Trimming took 0 bases from V and 4 from J, leaving 13 bases between them. This CDR3 is built from 16 residues. The CDR3 nucleotides are TGTGCCAGCAGTTACTCGAATGCGGCCAGCGGAAACACCATATATTTT. It yields the protein CASSYSNAASGNTIYF.

In this sample, this clonotype turned up many times. The chain links TRBV5-1 to TRBJ1-5, with D possibly being TRBD1 (6 bases). Germline CDR1 SGHRS, CDR2 YFSETQ. This CDR3 has 13 amino acids. V was cut by 4 bases and J by 4 bases, with 9 bases left in between. CDR3 region: CASSIGGNQPQHF. The CDR3 DNA is TGCGCCAGCAGCATAGGGGGTAATCAGCCCCAGCATTTT.

This clonotype has ten or more counts. The chain joins TRBV6-2 or TRBV6-3 to TRBJ2-5; a weak D match, TRBD1 (6 bases). The CDR3 extends over 13 amino acids. With 8 bases removed from V and 4 bases from J, the gap between germline ends came to 14 bases. Looked up from germline, CDR1 is MNHEY and CDR2 is SVGEGT. The CDR3 reads CASWGPILETQYF. CDR3 nucleotide sequence: TGTGCCAGCTGGGGGCCGATCTTAGAGACCCAGTACTTC.

Many counts were recorded for this clonotype. The V gene is TRBV7-3, the J gene TRBJ1-1; weak D call: TRBD1 (5 bases). V lost 4 bases to trimming and J lost 4 bases, with 13 bases between them. In germline, CDR1 is SGHTA, CDR2 FQGTGA. The CDR3 loop spans 14 amino acids. CDR3 sequence reads: CASSSQGERTEAFF. Here the CDR3 DNA reads TGTGCCAGCAGCTCCCAAGGGGAGCGCACTGAAGCTTTCTTT.

This chain links TRBV10-3 with TRBJ2-5, with 9 bases matching TRBD1. V was pared by 0 bases and J by 1 base, with 3 bases of the junction left unmatched. Per the germline V gene, CDR1 is ENHRY and CDR2 is SYGVKD. The CDR3 is 16 residues long. The CDR3 DNA sequence: TGTGCCATCAGTGAGTCGCCGGGACAGGGCCAAGAGACCCAGTACTTC. This encodes CAISESPGQGQETQYF.

This clonotype was picked up a small number of times. This chain uses TRBV19 with TRBJ2-2; either TRBD1 or TRBD2 may supply D (5 bases each). Germline V gene lookup returns CDR1 LNHDA and CDR2 SQIVND (reference sequence). This CDR3 has 16 amino acids. Trimming cost V 7 bases and J 6 bases, with 21 bases left between them. Written as DNA, the CDR3 is TGTGCCAGTAAAGGAGTTGGGGGACGGGTGTCCGGGGAGCTGTTTTTT. Translated: CASKGVGGRVSGELFF.

The rearrangement uses TRBV20-1 and TRBJ2-3; TRBD1 aligns across 10 bases. The trim removed 0 bases at V and 3 bases at J, leaving 3 bases unmatched. Looked up from germline, CDR1 is DFQATT and CDR2 is SNEGSKA (reference sequence). CDR3 length equals 15 residues. CDR3 region: CSARDGDRGTDTQYF. The CDR3 nucleotides read TGCAGTGCTAGAGATGGGGACAGGGGAACAGATACGCAGTATTTT.